The 12 T cell receptor beta chains presented below share a single source sample, sequenced in a study of blood T cell repertoires in COVID-19. The assay was immunoSEQ multiplex PCR, and TCRdb's table has in-frame clones only and misses some. The sample holds approximately 140,000 clones, approximately 86% seen once. The sample comprised peripheral blood. All receptors derive from a man aged 70-80 years with acute or convalescent COVID-19.

This clone occurred once. J is TRBJ2-1 and V is TRBV27, with 12 bases matching TRBD2. The V and J ends lost 4 bases and 7 bases, in that order; junction bases with no gene match: 5. CDR3 length equals 15 residues. Germline V gives CDR1 MNHEY, CDR2 SMNVEV (reference sequence). CDR3 residues: CASSSGTSGSNEQFF. The DNA of the CDR3 is TGTGCCAGCAGTTCCGGGACTAGCGGGTCTAATGAGCAGTTCTTC.

This chain joins TRBV19 and TRBJ2-2; 12 bases agree with TRBD2. The germline gives CDR1 LNHDA, CDR2 SQIVND (reference sequence). This CDR3 is built from 14 residues. V was clipped by 10 bases and J by 7 bases; unmatched bases: 7. CDR3 nucleotides: TGTGCCATTCAGACTAGCGGGAGTAGCGGGGAGCTGTTTTTT. It specifies CAIQTSGSSGELFF. The whole variable domain, remainder taken from reference TRBV19 and TRBJ2-2, is DGGITQSPKYLFRKEGQNVTLSCEQNLNHDAMYWYRQDPGQGLRLIYYSQIVNDFQKGDIAEGYSVSREKKESFPLTVTSAQKNPTAFYLCAIQTSGSSGELFFGEGSRLTVL.

Remarks on this clone: In the same sample, other DNA sequences code for this CDR3. The chain employs TRBV2 and TRBJ2-3; 15 bases fit TRBD2. After removal of 6 bases from V and 5 bases from J, the junction contained 3 bases not matched to a gene. Germline V gene lookup returns CDR1 SNHLY and CDR2 FYNNEI. This CDR3 spans 15 amino acids. The CDR3 is CASRVGLAGGDTQYF. Written as DNA, the CDR3 is TGTGCCAGCAGGGTGGGACTAGCGGGAGGAGATACGCAGTATTTT.

The chain links TRBV4-2 to TRBJ2-5; 13 bases are shared with TRBD2. This CDR3 comprises 18 residues. Unmatched junction bases numbered 6, after V lost 0 bases and J lost 2 bases. Per germline, CDR1 LGHNA and CDR2 YNFKEQ. The CDR3 protein is CASSQEGTSGARQETQYF. In nucleotides, the CDR3 is TGTGCCAGCAGCCAAGAGGGGACTAGCGGGGCCCGTCAAGAGACCCAGTACTTC.

The chain is built from TRBV19 and TRBJ1-5; tentative D call: TRBD1 (5 bases). V was pared by 4 bases and J by 4 bases, with 11 bases between. Germline CDR1 reads LNHDA; CDR2 reads SQIVND (reference sequence). The CDR3 contains 14 residues. Here the CDR3 reads CASSKGVWNQPQHF. The CDR3 DNA is TGTGCCAGTAGTAAAGGGGTATGGAATCAGCCCCAGCATTTT. Variable domain in full (rest from reference TRBV19 and TRBJ1-5): DGGITQSPKYLFRKEGQNVTLSCEQNLNHDAMYWYRQDPGQGLRLIYYSQIVNDFQKGDIAEGYSVSREKKESFPLTVTSAQKNPTAFYLCASSKGVWNQPQHFGDGTRLSIL.

The gene calls are TRBV5-1 and TRBJ2-1; 9 bases line up with TRBD2. Germline V gives CDR1 SGHRS, CDR2 YFSETQ. After removal of 4 bases from V and 6 bases from J, the junction contained 5 bases not matched to a gene. The CDR3 is 14 amino acids. In nucleotides, the CDR3 is TGCGCCAGCAGCACGACTAGCGGTACCAATGAGCAGTTCTTC. It is translated as CASSTTSGTNEQFF. The complete variable domain, with remaining parts taken from reference TRBV5-1 and TRBJ2-1, reads KAGVTQTPRYLIKTRGQQVTLSCSPISGHRSVSWYQQTPGQGLQFLFEYFSETQRNKGNFPGRFSGRQFSNSRSEMNVSTLELGDSALYLCASSTTSGTNEQFFGPGTRLTVL.

This clone has only one observation. Compared with germline, one end of the junction differs, possibly owing to a read error. This CDR3 is also generated by other DNA sequences in the sample. The J gene is TRBJ1-2, the V gene TRBV14; D is perhaps TRBD1 (5 bases). In germline, CDR1 is SGHDN, CDR2 FVKESK. CDR3 length: 16 amino acids. CDR3 sequence reads: CASSQALGQGNYGYTF. The CDR3 bases are TGTGCCAGCAGCCAAGCTTTAGGGCAGGGCAACTATGGCTATACCTTC.

The J gene is TRBJ2-1, the V gene TRBV11-3, with 14 nucleotides matching TRBD2. J lost 12 bases, V lost 4 bases, and 5 bases had no gene match. The CDR3 is made up of 14 amino acids. Looked up from germline, CDR1 is SGHNT and CDR2 is YENEEA. CDR3 nucleotide sequence: TGTGCCAGCAGCTCAGGACTAGCGGGAGGTGGGCAGTTCTTC. It is translated as CASSSGLAGGGQFF.

CDR3: CASSLPTGGEGEKLFF. CDR3 sequence (DNA): TGTGCCAGCAGCTTGCCCACAGGGGGCGAGGGTGAAAAACTGTTTTTT. This rearrangement joins TRBV5-5 to TRBJ1-4; 9 nucleotides line up with TRBD1. The CDR3 is 16 residues long. The ends lost 1 base at V and 7 bases at J; junction bases unmatched: 8. CDR1 and CDR2 from the germline V gene are SGHKS and YYEKEE (reference sequence).

The J gene is TRBJ1-2, the V gene TRBV6-5; 8 nucleotides align to TRBD1. The CDR3 has 12 residues. Germline CDR1 MNHEY, CDR2 SVGAGI. The trim removed 5 bases at V and 10 bases at J, leaving 6 bases unmatched. CDR3 nucleotides: TGTGCCAGCAGTAACGGACAGGGCCTCTACACCTTC. Translation gives CASSNGQGLYTF.

The rearrangement links TRBV5-1 to TRBJ2-5, with D possibly being TRBD1 (5 bases). The V end lost 1 base, the J end lost 2 bases, and 12 bases lay between the germline ends. Germline V lookup: CDR1 SGHRS, CDR2 YFSETQ. The CDR3 covers 15 residues. Here the CDR3 DNA reads TGCGCCAGCAGCTTGTGGCAGGGCCATCAAGAGACCCAGTACTTC. This translates into CASSLWQGHQETQYF. The full variable domain, its missing parts supplied by reference TRBV5-1 and TRBJ2-5, is KAGVTQTPRYLIKTRGQQVTLSCSPISGHRSVSWYQQTPGQGLQFLFEYFSETQRNKGNFPGRFSGRQFSNSRSEMNVSTLELGDSALYLCASSLWQGHQETQYFGPGTRLLVL.

The genes are TRBV7-3 and TRBJ2-2; D remains unclear. V lost 5 bases to trimming and J lost 5 bases, with 12 bases between them. Germline loops: CDR1 SGHTA, CDR2 FQGTGA. The CDR3 extends over 14 amino acids. CDR3 sequence reads: CASSPNRGTGELFF. The CDR3 DNA reads as TGTGCCAGCAGCCCCAATAGAGGAACCGGGGAGCTGTTTTTT.